This TCR beta chain emerged from a study of human thymus T cells. Study results and caveats: V and J gene usage appeared biased in thymic and blood repertoires. Related studies noted strongly shared thymic repertoires across unrelated people.

Resections from corrective heart surgery supplied the thymus tissue. Among the donors, all were healthy Finnish infants having corrective surgery for congenital heart defects. The CDR3 runs 17 residues. The ends were cut back, 6 bases at V and 3 bases at J, with 23 bases in the middle. The germline V gene encodes CDR1 SGHTA and CDR2 FQGNSA. Profiled with immunoSEQ multiplex PCR; TCRdb holds only in-frame clones, not every one. There are around 130,000 clones in the sample; just under 95% occur only once, and more than 0.02% lies in the top ten. Concerning this clone: Its antigen is undetermined.

The sequenced sample consisted of thymus tissue. The receptor comes from a boy under two years old with a congenital heart defect but otherwise immunologically healthy. The rearrangement uses TRBV7-2 and TRBJ2-5, with a weak D call TRBD2 (7 bases). CDR3 nucleotides: TGTGCCAGCAGTGTAGTGTACTGGCGGGGGCAAAAAGAGACCCAGTACTTC. This codes for CASSVVYWRGQKETQYF.